A selection of T cell receptor beta chains follows, all from one sample in a study of T cells in Graves' hyperthyroidism and ophthalmopathy. TCRdb independently ran MiXCR on the multiplex PCR reads; one entry per CDR3 protein. The profile covers a few hundred thousand distinct CDR3 sequences, with over 10% appearing a single time and 9.2% taken by the ten largest. Sequenced sample: blood. The origin of the receptors is a woman aged 18-30 years with Graves' hyperthyroidism. Both conserved end residues are part of each CDR3.

J gene: TRBJ2-3; CDR3 length: 13; V gene: TRBV9; CDR3 protein: CASGSQLADTQYF
J gene: TRBJ1-3; CDR3 length: 15; V gene: TRBV15; CDR3 protein: CATSRGGQAGNTIYF
J gene: TRBJ2-6; CDR3 length: 17; V gene: TRBV11-2; CDR3 protein: CASSVTRSSSGANVLTF
J gene: TRBJ1-4; CDR3 length: 13; V gene: TRBV2; CDR3 protein: CASIPTTNEKLFF
J gene: TRBJ2-2; CDR3 length: 13; V gene: TRBV13; CDR3 protein: CASILGGTGELFF
J gene: TRBJ1-4; CDR3 length: 15; V gene: TRBV18; CDR3 protein: CASSPQGTTNEKLFF
J gene: TRBJ2-4; CDR3 length: 19; V gene: TRBV28; CDR3 protein: CASSALAGGRWIPKNIQYF
J gene: TRBJ1-5; CDR3 length: 15; V gene: TRBV7-2; CDR3 protein: CASSLEAQRGQPQHF
J gene: TRBJ2-3; CDR3 length: 17; V gene: TRBV24-1; CDR3 protein: CATSGFSGKSITDTQYF
J gene: TRBJ2-1; CDR3 length: 15; V gene: TRBV5-5; CDR3 protein: CASSSERGKYNEQFF
J gene: TRBJ2-2; CDR3 length: 16; V gene: TRBV19; CDR3 protein: CASTNRGGVNTGELFF
J gene: TRBJ2-7; CDR3 length: 17; V gene: TRBV13; CDR3 protein: CASSLGWREGLAAEQYF
J gene: TRBJ1-5; CDR3 length: 16; V gene: TRBV20-1; CDR3 protein: CSAGRQGDYSNQPQHF
J gene: TRBJ2-3; CDR3 length: 18; V gene: TRBV6-1; CDR3 protein: CASSFLAGGLFSTDTQYF
J gene: TRBJ1-5; CDR3 length: 16; V gene: TRBV12-3/TRBV12-4; CDR3 protein: CASSFAGLGPNQPQHF
J gene: TRBJ2-3; CDR3 length: 13; V gene: TRBV28; CDR3 protein: CASSSGPTDTQYF
J gene: TRBJ2-7; CDR3 length: 16; V gene: TRBV19; CDR3 protein: CASSITGTGGSYEQYF
J gene: TRBJ2-7; CDR3 length: 11; V gene: TRBV20-1; CDR3 protein: CSAKKGASLTF
J gene: TRBJ2-3; CDR3 length: 19; V gene: TRBV30; CDR3 protein: CAWSDPGLAGDGGTDTQYF
J gene: TRBJ1-6; CDR3 length: 14; V gene: TRBV5-1; CDR3 protein: CASSLGQQNSPLHF
J gene: TRBJ2-5; CDR3 length: 12; V gene: TRBV2; CDR3 protein: CAAGLAGETQYF
J gene: TRBJ1-5; CDR3 length: 18; V gene: TRBV20-1; CDR3 protein: CSAATLLTEIDSNQPQHF
J gene: TRBJ1-1; CDR3 length: 15; V gene: TRBV18; CDR3 protein: CASSPWGETNTEAFF
J gene: TRBJ2-1; CDR3 length: 12; V gene: TRBV7-9; CDR3 protein: CASSSGPREQFF
J gene: TRBJ1-6; CDR3 length: 16; V gene: TRBV19; CDR3 protein: CASSMGQGASNSPLHF
J gene: TRBJ1-2; CDR3 length: 12; V gene: TRBV20-1; CDR3 protein: CSARVLVYGYTF
J gene: TRBJ1-2; CDR3 length: 13; V gene: TRBV14; CDR3 protein: CASSQGKGYGYTF
J gene: TRBJ1-1; CDR3 length: 14; V gene: TRBV6-1; CDR3 protein: CASSLISGVPEAFF
J gene: TRBJ1-6; CDR3 length: 14; V gene: TRBV6-6; CDR3 protein: CASSYSRGDSPLHF
J gene: TRBJ2-5; CDR3 length: 15; V gene: TRBV4-2; CDR3 protein: CASSWGTVPQETQYF
J gene: TRBJ1-1; CDR3 length: 13; V gene: TRBV13; CDR3 protein: CASSRPENTEAFF
J gene: TRBJ2-5; CDR3 length: 15; V gene: TRBV27; CDR3 protein: CASSPLTGGQETQYF
J gene: TRBJ2-7; CDR3 length: 13; V gene: TRBV25-1; CDR3 protein: CASSFGDTYEQYF